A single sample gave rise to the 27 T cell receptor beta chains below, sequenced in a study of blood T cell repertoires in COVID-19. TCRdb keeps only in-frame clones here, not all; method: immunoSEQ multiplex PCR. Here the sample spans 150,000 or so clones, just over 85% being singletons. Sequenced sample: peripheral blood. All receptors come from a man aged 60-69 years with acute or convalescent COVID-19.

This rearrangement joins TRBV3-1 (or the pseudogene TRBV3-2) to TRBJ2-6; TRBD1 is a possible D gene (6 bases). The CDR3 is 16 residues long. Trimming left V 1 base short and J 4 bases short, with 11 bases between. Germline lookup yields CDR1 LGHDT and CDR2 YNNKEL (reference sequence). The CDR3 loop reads CASSQGLGAGANVLTF. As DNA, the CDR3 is TGTGCCAGCAGCCAAGGACTGGGGGCAGGGGCCAACGTCCTGACTTTC.

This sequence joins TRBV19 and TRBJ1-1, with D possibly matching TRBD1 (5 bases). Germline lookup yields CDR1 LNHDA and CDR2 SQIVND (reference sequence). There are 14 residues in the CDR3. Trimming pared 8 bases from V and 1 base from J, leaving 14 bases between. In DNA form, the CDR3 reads TGTGCCAGTGCAAATATTCAGGGGAACACTGAAGCTTTCTTT. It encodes CASANIQGNTEAFF.

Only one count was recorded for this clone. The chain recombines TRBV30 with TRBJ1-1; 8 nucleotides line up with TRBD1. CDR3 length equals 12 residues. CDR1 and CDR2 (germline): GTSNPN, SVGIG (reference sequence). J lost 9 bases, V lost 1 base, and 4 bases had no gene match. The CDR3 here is CAWSDNRGKAFF. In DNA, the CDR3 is TGTGCCTGGAGTGATAACAGGGGGAAAGCTTTCTTT.

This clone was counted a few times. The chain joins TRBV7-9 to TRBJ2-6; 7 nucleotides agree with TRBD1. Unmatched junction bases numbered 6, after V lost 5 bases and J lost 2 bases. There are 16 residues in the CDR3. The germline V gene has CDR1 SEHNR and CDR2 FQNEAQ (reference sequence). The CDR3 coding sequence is TGTGCCAGCAGCCCCGGGCAGGGGGCTGGGGCCAACGTCCTGACTTTC. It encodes CASSPGQGAGANVLTF.

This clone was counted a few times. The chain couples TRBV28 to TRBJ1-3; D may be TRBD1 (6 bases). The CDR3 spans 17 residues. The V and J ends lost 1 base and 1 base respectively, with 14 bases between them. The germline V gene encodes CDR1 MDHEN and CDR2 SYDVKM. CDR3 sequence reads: CASSLSRTAISGNTIYF. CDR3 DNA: TGTGCCAGCAGTTTATCGCGGACAGCGATTTCTGGAAACACCATATATTTT.

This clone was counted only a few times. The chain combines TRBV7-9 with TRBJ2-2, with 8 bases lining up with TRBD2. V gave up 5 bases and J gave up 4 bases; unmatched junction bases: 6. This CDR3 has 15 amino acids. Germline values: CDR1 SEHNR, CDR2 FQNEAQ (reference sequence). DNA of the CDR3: TGTGCCAGCAGCCTCATCGGGAGGGTCACCGGGGAGCTGTTTTTT. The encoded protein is CASSLIGRVTGELFF.

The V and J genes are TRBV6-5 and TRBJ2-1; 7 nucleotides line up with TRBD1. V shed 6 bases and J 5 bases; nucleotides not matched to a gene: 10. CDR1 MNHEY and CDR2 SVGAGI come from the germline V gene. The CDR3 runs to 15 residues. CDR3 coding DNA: TGTGCCAGCAGCCAAGGACAGGCGCTCCACAATGAGCAGTTCTTC. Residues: CASSQGQALHNEQFF.

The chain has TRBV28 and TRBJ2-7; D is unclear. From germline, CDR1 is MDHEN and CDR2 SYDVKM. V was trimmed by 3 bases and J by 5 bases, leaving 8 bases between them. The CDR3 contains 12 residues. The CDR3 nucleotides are TGTGCCAGCAGTTTGAGCGCGGACGAGCAGTACTTC. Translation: CASSLSADEQYF.

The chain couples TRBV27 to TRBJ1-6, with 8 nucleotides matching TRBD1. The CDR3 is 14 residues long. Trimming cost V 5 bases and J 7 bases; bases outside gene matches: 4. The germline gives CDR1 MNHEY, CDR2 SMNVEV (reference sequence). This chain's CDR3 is CASSRQGYNSPLHF. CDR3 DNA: TGTGCCAGCAGTAGACAGGGGTACAATTCACCCCTCCACTTT.

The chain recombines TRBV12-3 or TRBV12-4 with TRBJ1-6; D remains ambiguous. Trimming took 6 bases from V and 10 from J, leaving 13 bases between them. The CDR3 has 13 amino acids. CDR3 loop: CASSPLPESPLHF. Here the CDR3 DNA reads TGTGCCAGCAGCCCCCTTCCAGAATCACCCCTCCACTTT.

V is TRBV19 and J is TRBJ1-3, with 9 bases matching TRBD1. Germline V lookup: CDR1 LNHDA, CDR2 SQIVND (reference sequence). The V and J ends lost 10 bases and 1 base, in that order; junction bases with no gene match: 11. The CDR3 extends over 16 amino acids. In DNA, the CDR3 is TGTGCCACTGCCGCCGGGACAGGGAGTTCTGGAAACACCATATATTTT. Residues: CATAAGTGSSGNTIYF.

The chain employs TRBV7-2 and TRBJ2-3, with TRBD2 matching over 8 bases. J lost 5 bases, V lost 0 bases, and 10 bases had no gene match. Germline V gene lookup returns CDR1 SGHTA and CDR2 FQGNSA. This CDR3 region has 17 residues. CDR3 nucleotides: TGTGCCAGCAGCTTAGCGGGGGACGGGAGGGATTTAGATACGCAGTATTTT. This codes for CASSLAGDGRDLDTQYF.

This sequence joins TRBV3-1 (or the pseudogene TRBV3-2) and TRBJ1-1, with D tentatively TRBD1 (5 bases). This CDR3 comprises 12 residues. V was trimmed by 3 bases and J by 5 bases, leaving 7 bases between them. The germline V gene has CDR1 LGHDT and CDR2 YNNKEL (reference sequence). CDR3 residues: CASSHPGTEAFF. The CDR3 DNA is TGTGCCAGCAGCCACCCAGGGACTGAAGCTTTCTTT.

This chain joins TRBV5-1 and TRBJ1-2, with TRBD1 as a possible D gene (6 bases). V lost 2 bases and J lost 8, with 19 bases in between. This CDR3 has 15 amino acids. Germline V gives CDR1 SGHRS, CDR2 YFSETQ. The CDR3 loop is CASSFLQGRGSGYTF. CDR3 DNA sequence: TGCGCCAGCAGCTTCCTACAGGGAAGGGGGTCAGGCTACACCTTC.

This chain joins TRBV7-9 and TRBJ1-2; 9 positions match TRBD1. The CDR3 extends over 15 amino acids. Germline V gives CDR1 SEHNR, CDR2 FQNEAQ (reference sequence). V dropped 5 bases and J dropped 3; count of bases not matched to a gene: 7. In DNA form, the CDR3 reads TGTGCCAGCAGCGGGAACAGGGGGCGCGACTATGGCTACACCTTC. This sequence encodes CASSGNRGRDYGYTF.

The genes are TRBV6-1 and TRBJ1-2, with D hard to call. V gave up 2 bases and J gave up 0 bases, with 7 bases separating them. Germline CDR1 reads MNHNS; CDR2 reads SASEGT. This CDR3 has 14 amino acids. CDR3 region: CASSETAANYGYTF. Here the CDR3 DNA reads TGTGCCAGCAGTGAAACTGCGGCTAACTATGGCTACACCTTC.

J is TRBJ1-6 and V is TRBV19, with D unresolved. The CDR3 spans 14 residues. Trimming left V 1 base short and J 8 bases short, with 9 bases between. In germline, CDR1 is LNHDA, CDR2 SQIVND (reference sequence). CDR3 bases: TGTGCCAGTAGTATAGTTATCCGCGATTCACCCCTCCACTTT. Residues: CASSIVIRDSPLHF.

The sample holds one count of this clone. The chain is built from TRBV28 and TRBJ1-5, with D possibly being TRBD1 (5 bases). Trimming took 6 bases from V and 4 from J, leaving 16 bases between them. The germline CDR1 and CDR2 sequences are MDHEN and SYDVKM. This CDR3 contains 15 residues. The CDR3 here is CASRPSGLGNQPQHF. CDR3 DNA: TGTGCCAGCAGACCTTCGGGACTGGGGAATCAGCCCCAGCATTTT. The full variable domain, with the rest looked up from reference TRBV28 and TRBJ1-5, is DVKVTQSSRYLVKRTGEKVFLECVQDMDHENMFWYRQDPGLGLRLIYFSYDVKMKEKGDIPEGYSVSREKKERFSLILESASTNQTSMYLCASRPSGLGNQPQHFGDGTRLSIL.

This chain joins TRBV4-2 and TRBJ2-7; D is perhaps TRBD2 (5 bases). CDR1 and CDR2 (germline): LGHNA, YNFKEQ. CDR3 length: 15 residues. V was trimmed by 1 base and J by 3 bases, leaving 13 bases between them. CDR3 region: CASSQGGLRNYEQYF. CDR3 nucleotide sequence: TGTGCCAGCAGCCAAGGAGGGTTGCGGAACTACGAGCAGTACTTC.

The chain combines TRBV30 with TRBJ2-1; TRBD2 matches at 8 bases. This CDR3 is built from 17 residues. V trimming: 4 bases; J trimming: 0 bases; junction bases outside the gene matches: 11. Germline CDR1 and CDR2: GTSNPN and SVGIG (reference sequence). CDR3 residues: CAWMDWGGRSSYNEQFF. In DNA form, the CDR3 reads TGTGCCTGGATGGACTGGGGCGGGAGGAGCTCCTACAATGAGCAGTTCTTC.

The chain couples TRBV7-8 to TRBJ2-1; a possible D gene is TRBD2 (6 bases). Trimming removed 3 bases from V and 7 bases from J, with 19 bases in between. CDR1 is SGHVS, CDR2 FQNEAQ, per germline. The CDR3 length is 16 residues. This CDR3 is CASSFSALGRVNEQFF. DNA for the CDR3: TGTGCCAGCAGCTTTAGTGCACTCGGGAGAGTGAATGAGCAGTTCTTC. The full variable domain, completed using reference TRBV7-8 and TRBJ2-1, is GAGVSQSPRYKVAKRGQDVALRCDPISGHVSLFWYQQALGQGPEFLTYFQNEAQLDKSGLPSDRFFAERPEGSVSTLKIQRTQQEDSAVYLCASSFSALGRVNEQFFGPGTRLTVL.

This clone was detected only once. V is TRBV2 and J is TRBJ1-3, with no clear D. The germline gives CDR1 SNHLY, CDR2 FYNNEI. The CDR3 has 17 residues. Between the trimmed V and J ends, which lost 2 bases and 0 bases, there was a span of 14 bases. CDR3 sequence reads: CASSEPSAANSGNTIYF. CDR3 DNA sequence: TGTGCCAGCAGTGAACCCTCCGCCGCGAACTCTGGAAACACCATATATTTT. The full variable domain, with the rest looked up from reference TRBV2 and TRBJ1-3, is EPEVTQTPSHQVTQMGQEVILRCVPISNHLYFYWYRQILGQKVEFLVSFYNNEISEKSEIFDDQFSVERPDGSNFTLKIRSTKLEDSAMYFCASSEPSAANSGNTIYFGEGSWLTVV.

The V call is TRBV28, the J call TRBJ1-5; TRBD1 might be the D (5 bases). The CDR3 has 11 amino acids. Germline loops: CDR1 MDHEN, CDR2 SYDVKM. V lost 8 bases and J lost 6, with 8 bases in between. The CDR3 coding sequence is TGTGCCAGCGGGGGGGGTCAGCCCCAGCATTTT. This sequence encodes CASGGGQPQHF.

The CDR3 sequence is CASGDRGFEKLFF. The CDR3 nucleotides read TGTGCCAGCGGCGACAGGGGGTTTGAAAAACTGTTTTTT. This chain links TRBV19 with TRBJ1-4; 9 bases fit TRBD1. CDR3 size: 13 residues. CDR1 LNHDA and CDR2 SQIVND come from the germline V gene (reference sequence). With 9 bases clipped from V and 7 bases from J, the junction kept 6 bases outside the gene matches.

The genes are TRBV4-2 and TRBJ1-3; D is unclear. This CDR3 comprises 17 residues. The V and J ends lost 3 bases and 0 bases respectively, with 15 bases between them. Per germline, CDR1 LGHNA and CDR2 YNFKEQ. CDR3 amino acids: CASSHSLTLTSGNTIYF. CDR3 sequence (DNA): TGTGCCAGCAGCCATAGCCTCACCCTCACCTCTGGAAACACCATATATTTT.

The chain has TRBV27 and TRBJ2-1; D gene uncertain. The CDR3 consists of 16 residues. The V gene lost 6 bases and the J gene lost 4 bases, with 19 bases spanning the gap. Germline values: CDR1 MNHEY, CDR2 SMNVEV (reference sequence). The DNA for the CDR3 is TGTGCCAGCAGCACCCGTAGCCCTCAGAATTACAATGAGCAGTTCTTC. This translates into CASSTRSPQNYNEQFF.

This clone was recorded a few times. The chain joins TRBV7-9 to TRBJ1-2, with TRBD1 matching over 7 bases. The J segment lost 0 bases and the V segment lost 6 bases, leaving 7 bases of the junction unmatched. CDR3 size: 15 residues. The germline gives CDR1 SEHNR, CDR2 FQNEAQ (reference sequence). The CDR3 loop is CASSQGQSPNYGYTF. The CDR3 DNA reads TGTGCCAGCAGTCAGGGACAGTCCCCTAACTATGGCTACACCTTC.